What follows are 8 T cell receptor beta chains derived from one specimen sequenced in a study of T cell changes during pregnancy in multiple sclerosis. Here immunoSEQ multiplex PCR was the method, and the copy in TCRdb shows in-frame clones only, minus some. The table includes 85,000 to 100,000 clones, approximately 92% detected once. The sample here was peripheral blood, taken after pregnancy. The receptors shown here come from a female donor with multiple sclerosis, enrolled in a pregnancy study.

As to this clone: The same CDR3 arises from other DNA sequences in this sample as well. The CDR3, as DNA: TGTGCCAGCAGCGTAGGAGGGGGCGACTATGGCTACACCTTC. Translated: CASSVGGGDYGYTF. This sequence joins TRBV9 and TRBJ1-2, with 7 nucleotides matching TRBD1. CDR3 length: 14 amino acids. V was clipped by 0 bases and J by 3 bases; unmatched bases: 2. CDR1 is SGDLS, CDR2 YYNGEE, per germline.

The chain recombines TRBV27 with TRBJ2-6; the match to TRBD1 covers 10 bases. The V and J ends lost 7 bases and 0 bases, in that order; junction bases with no gene match: 6. The CDR3 consists of 17 residues. CDR1 and CDR2 from the germline V gene are MNHEY and SMNVEV (reference sequence). The CDR3 DNA reads as TGTGCCAGCATGGCGGGACAGGGGAGCTCTGGGGCCAACGTCCTGACTTTC. This translates into CASMAGQGSSGANVLTF.

The chain combines TRBV19 with TRBJ2-3, with D possibly matching TRBD2 (5 bases). The germline V gene has CDR1 LNHDA and CDR2 SQIVND (reference sequence). This CDR3 has 15 residues. V was shortened by 7 bases and J by 0 bases, with 14 bases between the two germline ends. The CDR3 coding sequence is TGTGCCAGTACTGAGACGGACTTTAGCACAGATACGCAGTATTTT. Its protein product is CASTETDFSTDTQYF.

The V and J genes are TRBV6-5 and TRBJ1-5, with TRBD1 matching 7 bases. In germline, CDR1 is MNHEY, CDR2 SVGAGI. CDR3 size: 13 residues. J gave up 11 bases and V 6 bases, and 10 bases lay outside the gene matches. The CDR3 sequence is CASSYKTGQSQHF. Written as DNA, the CDR3 is TGTGCCAGCAGCTACAAGACAGGGCAATCCCAGCATTTT.

The chain is built from TRBV4-3 and TRBJ1-6; D remains ambiguous. Between the trimmed V and J ends, which lost 0 bases and 0 bases, there was a span of 12 bases. This CDR3 is 18 amino acids long. Germline lookup yields CDR1 LGHNA and CDR2 YSLEER. CDR3 region: CASSQESSGSSYNSPLHF. In nucleotides, the CDR3 is TGCGCCAGCAGCCAAGAATCCTCCGGTAGCTCCTATAATTCACCCCTCCACTTT.

The chain combines TRBV6-5 with TRBJ2-2, with unresolved D. Germline CDR1 reads MNHEY; CDR2 reads SVGAGI. Trimming pared 5 bases from V and 2 bases from J, leaving 6 bases between. There are 13 residues in the CDR3. The CDR3 spells CASSRSNTGELFF. DNA of the CDR3: TGTGCCAGCAGTCGGTCTAACACCGGGGAGCTGTTTTTT.

The chain uses TRBV18 and TRBJ2-1; 9 bases match TRBD1. The ends lost 6 bases at V and 6 bases at J; junction bases unmatched: 0. This CDR3 is 12 amino acids long. Germline loops: CDR1 KGHSH, CDR2 LQKENI. As DNA, the CDR3 is TGTGCCAGCTCGGGACAGGGCAATGAGCAGTTCTTC. It translates to CASSGQGNEQFF.

This clone appeared once. The V gene is TRBV4-2, the J gene TRBJ2-1; 7 nucleotides align to TRBD1. Germline V CDR1 and CDR2: LGHNA, YNFKEQ. The CDR3 is 16 residues long. The trim removed 0 bases at V and 0 bases at J, leaving 2 bases unmatched. This chain's CDR3 is CASSQEAGGSYNEQFF. In DNA, the CDR3 is TGTGCCAGCAGCCAAGAGGCAGGGGGCTCCTACAATGAGCAGTTCTTC.